This T cell receptor beta chain was sequenced for a study of CD8 T cells in Susac syndrome. With random hexamers, 0.5 to 1 ug RNA was reverse transcribed. MiXCR, run by TCRdb on the immunoSEQ multiplex PCR reads, gives a single entry per CDR3 protein. The sample consists of 180,000 or so distinct CDR3 sequences, 85% to 95% of them appearing once. The CDR3 covers 13 residues. V lost 1 base and J lost 6; bases outside the gene matches: 3. CDR1 and CDR2 from the germline V gene are LGHDT and YNNKEL (reference sequence). This rearrangement joins TRBV3-1 to TRBJ2-7; 7 bases are shared with TRBD1. The receptor's source is a human donor in good health. The sequenced material came from CD4+ T cells from PBMCs. Here the CDR3 DNA reads TGTGCCAGCAGCCAAGCGACAGGGATCGAGCAGTACTTC. Amino acids: CASSQATGIEQYF.